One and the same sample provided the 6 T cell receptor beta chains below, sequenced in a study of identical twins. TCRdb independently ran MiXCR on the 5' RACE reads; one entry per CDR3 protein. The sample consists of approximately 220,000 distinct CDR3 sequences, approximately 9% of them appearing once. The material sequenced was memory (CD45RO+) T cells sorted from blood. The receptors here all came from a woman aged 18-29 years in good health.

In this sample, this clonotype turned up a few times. CDR3 in DNA: TGTGCCACCGCGGCCCTGGGTTTCTATGGCTACACCTTC. Residues: CATAALGFYGYTF. V is TRBV10-3 and J is TRBJ1-2; no firm D call. The length of the CDR3 is 13 residues. V lost 10 bases and J 4 bases, leaving 16 bases between the germline ends. CDR1 and CDR2 (germline): ENHRY, SYGVKD.

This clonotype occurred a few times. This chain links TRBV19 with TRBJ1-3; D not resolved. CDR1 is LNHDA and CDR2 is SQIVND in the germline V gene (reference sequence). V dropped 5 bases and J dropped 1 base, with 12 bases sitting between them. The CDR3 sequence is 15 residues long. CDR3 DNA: TGTGCCAGTAGTTCTCTACAGCGATCTGGAAACACCATATATTTT. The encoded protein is CASSSLQRSGNTIYF.

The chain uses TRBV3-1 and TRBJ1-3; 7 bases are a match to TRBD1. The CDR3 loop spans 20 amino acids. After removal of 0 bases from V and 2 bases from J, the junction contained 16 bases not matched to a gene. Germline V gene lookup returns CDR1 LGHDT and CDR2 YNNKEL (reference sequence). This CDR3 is CASSQDRSQGGLFTGNTIYF. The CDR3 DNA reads TGTGCCAGCAGCCAAGATAGGTCCCAGGGGGGCCTCTTTACTGGAAACACCATATATTTT.

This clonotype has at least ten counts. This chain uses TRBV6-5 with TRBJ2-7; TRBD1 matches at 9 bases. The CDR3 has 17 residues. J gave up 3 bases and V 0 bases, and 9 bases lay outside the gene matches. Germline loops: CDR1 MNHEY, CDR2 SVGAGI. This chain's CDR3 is CASSYSPPGQGYYEQYF. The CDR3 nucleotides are TGTGCCAGCAGTTACTCCCCTCCCGGACAGGGGTACTACGAGCAGTACTTC.

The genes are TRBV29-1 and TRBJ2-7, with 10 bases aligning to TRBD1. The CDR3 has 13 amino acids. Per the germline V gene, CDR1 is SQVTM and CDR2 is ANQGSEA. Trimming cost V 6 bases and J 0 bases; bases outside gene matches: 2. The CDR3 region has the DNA TGCAGCGTGACAGGGGGCGCCTCCTACGAGCAGTACTTC. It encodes CSVTGGASYEQYF.

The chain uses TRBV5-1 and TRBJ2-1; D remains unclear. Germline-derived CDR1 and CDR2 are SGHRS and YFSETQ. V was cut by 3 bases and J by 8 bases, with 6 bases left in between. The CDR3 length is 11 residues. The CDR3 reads CASSSSDEQFF. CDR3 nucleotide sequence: TGCGCCAGCAGCTCTTCAGATGAGCAGTTCTTC.